The next 15 T cell receptor beta chains were all read from a single sample in a study of cytomegalovirus exposure and HLA in healthy donors. Researchers ran the PCR with 60 Vbeta and 13 Jbeta primers. TCRdb keeps only in-frame clones here, not all; method: immunoSEQ multiplex PCR. In the table there are some 160,000 clones, around 84% of which are singletons. Sequenced: PBMCs. These receptors all come from a man aged 18 to 29 in good health and CMV-seronegative.

V and J are TRBV18 and TRBJ2-5, with TRBD2 matching 9 bases. Germline assignment: CDR1 KGHSH and CDR2 LQKENI. CDR3 size: 16 residues. The junction had 12 bases not matched to a gene; V was cut back by 6 bases and J by 4 bases. The CDR3 protein is CASSERASGNSETQYF. CDR3 coding DNA: TGTGCCAGCTCGGAACGGGCTAGCGGGAATTCAGAGACCCAGTACTTC.

J is TRBJ1-5 and V is TRBV4-3, with D unresolved. The CDR3 loop spans 13 amino acids. Deletions cut 1 base from V and 6 bases from J, with 7 bases between. Per germline, CDR1 LGHNA and CDR2 YSLEER. The chain's CDR3 is CASSQGASQPQHF. The CDR3 DNA reads as TGCGCCAGCAGCCAAGGGGCGAGTCAGCCCCAGCATTTT.

The chain uses TRBV19 and TRBJ1-1; TRBD1 matches at 7 bases. The CDR3 consists of 13 residues. The ends lost 0 bases at V and 10 bases at J; junction bases unmatched: 5. Germline V gene data show CDR1 as LNHDA and CDR2 as SQIVND (reference sequence). The CDR3 here is CASSIEEGGRAFF. The CDR3 nucleotides are TGTGCCAGTAGTATAGAGGAAGGGGGCCGAGCTTTCTTT.

As concerns this clone: Mismatch with germline at one junction end may stem from a read error. V and J are TRBV29-1 and TRBJ2-3; TRBD1 aligns across 7 bases. The CDR3 length is 13 residues. Looked up from germline, CDR1 is SQVTM and CDR2 is ANQGSEA. The CDR3 nucleotides read TGCAGCGTGGGGAACAGGGGCACAGCTACGCAGTATTTT. It encodes CSVGNRGTATQYF.

The chain links TRBV6-6 to TRBJ2-3; 8 bases map to TRBD2. After removal of 2 bases from V and 2 bases from J, the junction contained 6 bases not matched to a gene. The CDR3 sequence is 16 residues long. Germline V gene data show CDR1 as MNHNY and CDR2 as SVGAGI (reference sequence). CDR3 in amino acids: CASSYGSGIFTDTQYF. The CDR3 DNA reads TGTGCCAGCAGTTACGGTAGCGGGATCTTCACAGATACGCAGTATTTT.

About this clone: The germline gene is not matched at one end of the junction; a read error may be the cause. The chain uses TRBV19 and TRBJ2-3; 7 bases line up with TRBD1. The germline V gene has CDR1 LNHDA and CDR2 SQIVND (reference sequence). This CDR3 has 14 amino acids. The CDR3 sequence: CASSATGVTGTQYF. DNA of the CDR3: TGTGCCAGTAGCGCAACAGGGGTCACAGGTACGCAGTATTTT.

This clone was observed once. The chain is built from TRBV9 and TRBJ2-7; 7 positions match TRBD2. The CDR3 is made up of 15 amino acids. Unmatched junction bases numbered 8, after V lost 0 bases and J lost 5 bases. Germline V gene data show CDR1 as SGDLS and CDR2 as YYNGEE. The CDR3 sequence is CASSVDSGGFDEQYF. CDR3 DNA sequence: TGTGCCAGCAGCGTAGATTCGGGGGGTTTCGACGAGCAGTACTTC.

In this sample, this clone turned up a few times. The V gene is TRBV7-2, the J gene TRBJ2-3; 14 nucleotides agree with TRBD2. Looked up from germline, CDR1 is SGHTA and CDR2 is FQGNSA. The ends lost 0 bases at V and 14 bases at J; junction bases unmatched: 13. The length of the CDR3 is 17 residues. The CDR3 DNA reads as TGTGCCAGCAGCTTAGCGCCGACTAGCGGGGGGGCCCCACCCCCGTATTTT. The encoded protein is CASSLAPTSGGAPPPYF.

The V call is TRBV28, the J call TRBJ2-5; 13 positions agree with TRBD2. The CDR3 consists of 16 residues. Germline trimming cut 5 bases from V and 7 bases from J; bases unmatched to any gene: 10. In germline, CDR1 is MDHEN, CDR2 SYDVKM. CDR3 protein: CASSGTSGVSRGTQYF. The CDR3 nucleotides read TGTGCCAGCAGTGGGACTAGCGGGGTCTCCCGGGGGACCCAGTACTTC.

V and J are TRBV6-5 and TRBJ2-5; TRBD1 might be the D (6 bases). V lost 2 bases, J lost 3 bases, and 10 bases lay in between. CDR1 is MNHEY, CDR2 SVGAGI, per germline. CDR3 size: 14 residues. The CDR3 DNA follows: TGTGCCAGCAGTTACACGGCAGGGGAAGAGACCCAGTACTTC. It specifies CASSYTAGEETQYF.

This rearrangement joins TRBV28 to TRBJ1-2; tentatively, D is TRBD1 (6 bases). The germline CDR1 and CDR2 sequences are MDHEN and SYDVKM. The CDR3 is 16 residues long. Deletions cut 0 bases from V and 0 bases from J, with 11 bases between. The CDR3 spells CASSLWGTSPNYGYTF. In DNA form, the CDR3 reads TGTGCCAGCAGTTTATGGGGGACAAGCCCTAACTATGGCTACACCTTC.

The V and J genes are TRBV7-2 and TRBJ1-2; 9 bases align to TRBD1. The length of the CDR3 is 13 residues. Germline CDR1 and CDR2: SGHTA and FQGNSA. J was trimmed by 8 bases and V by 5 bases; bases with no gene match: 6. The CDR3 region is CASSPGTGRGYTF. CDR3 in DNA: TGTGCCAGCAGCCCCGGGACAGGGAGAGGCTACACCTTC.

This clone occurred a few times. The rearrangement uses TRBV5-4 and TRBJ2-1; 9 bases line up with TRBD2. The CDR3 runs to 15 residues. Per germline, CDR1 SGHNT and CDR2 YYREEE (reference sequence). J gave up 8 bases and V 4 bases, and 10 bases lay outside the gene matches. CDR3 nucleotide sequence: TGTGCCAGCAGCGTAACTAGCGGGTCGAGGCATGAGCAGTTCTTC. It specifies CASSVTSGSRHEQFF.

The rearrangement uses TRBV4-1 and TRBJ2-7; D might be TRBD1 (5 bases). V shed 1 base and J shed 3 bases, with 13 bases lying between them. The CDR3 sequence is 15 residues long. Germline lookup yields CDR1 MGHRA and CDR2 YSYEKL. The CDR3 coding sequence is TGCGCCAGCAGCCAAGTCCCGGACAATGACTACGAGCAGTACTTC. Its protein product is CASSQVPDNDYEQYF.

This rearrangement joins TRBV9 to TRBJ2-1; TRBD2 matches at 9 bases. The CDR3 is made up of 16 amino acids. V lost 0 bases and J lost 4; bases outside the gene matches: 5. In germline, CDR1 is SGDLS, CDR2 YYNGEE. This CDR3 reads CASSVALSGGYNEQFF. DNA of the CDR3: TGTGCCAGCAGCGTAGCTCTTAGCGGGGGTTACAATGAGCAGTTCTTC.